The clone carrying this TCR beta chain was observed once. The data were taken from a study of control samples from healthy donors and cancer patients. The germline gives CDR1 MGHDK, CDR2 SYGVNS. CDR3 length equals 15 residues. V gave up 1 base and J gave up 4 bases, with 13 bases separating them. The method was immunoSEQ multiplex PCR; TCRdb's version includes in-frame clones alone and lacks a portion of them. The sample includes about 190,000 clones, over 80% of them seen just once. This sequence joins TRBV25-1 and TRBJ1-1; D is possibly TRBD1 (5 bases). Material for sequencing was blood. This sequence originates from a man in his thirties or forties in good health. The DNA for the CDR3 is TGTGCCAGCAGTGAATGGAGGGACGGCGGCACTGAAGCTTTCTTT. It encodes CASSEWRDGGTEAFF.